This T cell receptor (beta chain) was sequenced during a study of cytomegalovirus exposure and HLA in healthy donors. For this clone: Its antigen is not known.

In the PCR, 60 Vbeta and 13 Jbeta primers were used. Sequencing used immunoSEQ multiplex PCR; TCRdb keeps in-frame clones, though not all of them. The sample records 70,000 to 85,000 clones, approximately 65% being singletons. Despite likely unrecorded immune exposures, the donors were nominally healthy at the time of sampling. Study-wide findings and caveats: Across HLA loci, a later analysis found differing TCR association rates, with DRB1 most and HLA-C fewest. A prior analysis recorded that most TCR beta V segments were productive about 87% or about 30% of the time.

Germline CDR1 reads SEHNR; CDR2 reads FQNEAQ (reference sequence). The ends lost 5 bases at V and 2 bases at J; junction bases unmatched: 6. The CDR3 consists of 15 residues. The chain joins TRBV7-9 to TRBJ2-5; 9 nucleotides agree with TRBD2. Sequenced input: PBMCs. The receptor was isolated from a male donor in good health and CMV-seropositive. CDR3 bases: TGTGCCAGCAGCCCCCCGGGACTAGCACAAGAGACCCAGTACTTC. It is translated as CASSPPGLAQETQYF.